The sequence of this T cell receptor (beta chain) was determined in a study of blood T cell repertoires in COVID-19. Study information: Both acute and convalescent COVID-19 samples were obtained from the United States, Italy and Spain. Nucleic acid was either cDNA or gDNA, and it came from T cells, B-cell-depleted T cells, or PBMCs.

This CDR3 region has 16 residues. V lost 9 bases to trimming and J lost 0 bases, with 15 bases between them. Germline CDR1 and CDR2: MDHEN and SYDVKM. Original processing methods: Amplification of reference gene primers provided the estimated nucleated cell counts. TCRdb keeps only in-frame clones here, not all; method: immunoSEQ multiplex PCR. V, J and clone size derive from that table, while D and trimming were established from the DNA sequence. The sample holds around 140,000 clones, approximately 83% seen once. The chain is built from TRBV28 and TRBJ2-6; TRBD2 is a possible D gene (6 bases). Sample: peripheral blood. This TCR was recovered from a human donor in a cohort sampled during active COVID-19. CDR3 loop: CASGGTPFSGANVLTF. The CDR3 nucleotides read TGTGCCAGTGGGGGGACCCCATTCTCTGGGGCCAACGTCCTGACTTTC.